Listed below are T cell receptor beta chains from one sample, sequenced in a study of blood T cell repertoires in COVID-19. Method: immunoSEQ multiplex PCR; TCRdb's copy keeps in-frame clones and lacks some. This repertoire shows approximately 390,000 clones, almost 90% found once; its top ten account for 6.5% to 7%. Sequencing was performed on peripheral blood. These receptors all stem from a man aged 18 to 30 with active or convalescent COVID-19. CDR3s include the opening cysteine and the closing phenylalanine or tryptophan. A D gene is named only where the DNA matches it firmly. A row's size may be missing; if present it is once, few, many or a size class.

D gene: TRBD2
clone size: -
J gene: TRBJ2-1
V gene: TRBV7-2
CDR3 DNA: TGTGCCAGCAGCTTATTCGGGGGACTAGCGCCCGATGAGCAGTTCTTC
CDR3 protein: CASSLFGGLAPDEQFF

D gene: -
clone size: -
J gene: TRBJ1-3
V gene: TRBV7-9
CDR3 DNA: TGTGCCAGCAGCTTAGGAGGGTGGCGGAACACCATATATTTT
CDR3 protein: CASSLGGWRNTIYF

D gene: -
clone size: -
J gene: TRBJ2-7
V gene: TRBV2
CDR3 DNA: TGTGCCTTAAGGAGGAGCAGCTCCTACGAGCAGTACTTC
CDR3 protein: CALRRSSSYEQYF

D gene: TRBD1
clone size: -
J gene: TRBJ1-2
V gene: TRBV7-8
CDR3 DNA: TGTGCCAGCAGCTTATCCCTCCCGGGACAGGGTCTAGGCTACACCTTC
CDR3 protein: CASSLSLPGQGLGYTF

D gene: -
clone size: -
J gene: TRBJ2-5
V gene: TRBV5-1
CDR3 DNA: TGCGCCAGCAGCCCCTGGCCGCAAGAGACCCAGTACTTC
CDR3 protein: CASSPWPQETQYF

D gene: -
clone size: -
J gene: TRBJ1-4
V gene: TRBV7-9
CDR3 DNA: TGTGCCACAACTCCTGCAACTAATGAAAAACTGTTTTTT
CDR3 protein: CATTPATNEKLFF

D gene: TRBD1
clone size: -
J gene: TRBJ1-1
V gene: TRBV19
CDR3 DNA: TGTGCCAGTAGTATAGGGGGCCACAGGGGTAGGAAGGCCACTGAAGCTTTCTTT
CDR3 protein: CASSIGGHRGRKATEAFF

D gene: TRBD1
clone size: -
J gene: TRBJ2-1
V gene: TRBV13
CDR3 DNA: TGTGCCAGCAGCCCCCGGGACAGGGACACCAATGAGCAGTTCTTC
CDR3 protein: CASSPRDRDTNEQFF

D gene: -
clone size: -
J gene: TRBJ2-3
V gene: TRBV9
CDR3 DNA: TGTGCCAGCAGTTTCAAGGCGGGCACAGATACGCAGTATTTT
CDR3 protein: CASSFKAGTDTQYF

D gene: -
clone size: -
J gene: TRBJ2-4
V gene: TRBV7-8
CDR3 DNA: TGTGCCAGCAGCCCTACAATGCGCACGGGTAATTTTCAGTACTTC
CDR3 protein: CASSPTMRTGNFQYF

D gene: -
clone size: -
J gene: TRBJ2-3
V gene: TRBV18
CDR3 DNA: TGTGCCAGCTCACCAGGACTCACAGATACGCAGTATTTT
CDR3 protein: CASSPGLTDTQYF

D gene: -
clone size: -
J gene: TRBJ2-1
V gene: TRBV25-1
CDR3 DNA: TGTGCCAGCAGCGATCCGGGGATCTCCTACAATGAGCAGTTCTTC
CDR3 protein: CASSDPGISYNEQFF

D gene: TRBD2
clone size: -
J gene: TRBJ2-7
V gene: TRBV27
CDR3 DNA: TGTGCCAGCAGTTTAGCGACTAGCGGGAGAGCGTACGAGCAGTACTTC
CDR3 protein: CASSLATSGRAYEQYF

D gene: -
clone size: -
J gene: TRBJ2-7
V gene: TRBV28
CDR3 DNA: TGTGCCAGCAGACCAATGGGGGCCGGGACGAGCTCCTACGAGCAGTACTTC
CDR3 protein: CASRPMGAGTSSYEQYF

D gene: -
clone size: -
J gene: TRBJ2-7
V gene: TRBV5-1
CDR3 DNA: TGCGCCAGCAGCTCACGAGAGGGGGCCTACGAGCAGTACTTC
CDR3 protein: CASSSREGAYEQYF

D gene: -
clone size: -
J gene: TRBJ1-4
V gene: TRBV7-2
CDR3 DNA: TGTGCCAGCAGCTCCCGAGCGGGTCTGGAAAAACTGTTTTTT
CDR3 protein: CASSSRAGLEKLFF

D gene: TRBD1
clone size: -
J gene: TRBJ1-4
V gene: TRBV11-2
CDR3 DNA: TGTGCCAGCAGCTTCAGGACAGGGGGCCGTGAAAAACTGTTTTTT
CDR3 protein: CASSFRTGGREKLFF

D gene: -
clone size: -
J gene: TRBJ2-4
V gene: TRBV15
CDR3 DNA: TGTGCCACCAGCAGAGACGCCCAGGGTACCAAAAACATTCAGTACTTC
CDR3 protein: CATSRDAQGTKNIQYF

D gene: -
clone size: -
J gene: TRBJ2-3
V gene: TRBV7-9
CDR3 DNA: TGTGCCAGCAGCTCGTCCTCCCTCGTTCAACAGCTTCGCACAGATACGCAGTATTTT
CDR3 protein: CASSSSSLVQQLRTDTQYF

D gene: TRBD1
clone size: -
J gene: TRBJ1-4
V gene: TRBV10-3
CDR3 DNA: TGTGCCATCAGTCCTGGGACAGCAGCAACTAATGAAAAACTGTTTTTT
CDR3 protein: CAISPGTAATNEKLFF

D gene: -
clone size: -
J gene: TRBJ2-5
V gene: TRBV7-2
CDR3 DNA: TGTGCCAGCAGCTTACCCGAGGAGACCCAGTACTTC
CDR3 protein: CASSLPEETQYF

D gene: -
clone size: -
J gene: TRBJ1-5
V gene: TRBV6-2/TRBV6-3
CDR3 DNA: TGTGCCAGCAGTTACGGGCAGGGCTGGGGCAATCAGCCCCAGCATTTT
CDR3 protein: CASSYGQGWGNQPQHF

D gene: TRBD1
clone size: once
J gene: TRBJ2-3
V gene: TRBV25-1
CDR3 DNA: TGTGCCAGCAGTTCTACAGGGGTTCCCCCAGATACGCAGTATTTT
CDR3 protein: CASSSTGVPPDTQYF

D gene: TRBD1
clone size: -
J gene: TRBJ2-7
V gene: TRBV7-2
CDR3 DNA: TGTGCCAGCAGCTTAGAACCGGGACAGGGGATTTACGAGCAGTACTTC
CDR3 protein: CASSLEPGQGIYEQYF

D gene: TRBD2
clone size: -
J gene: TRBJ2-3
V gene: TRBV29-1
CDR3 DNA: TGCAGCGTTGGGTCTAGCGGGGCGCACATAAGCACAGATACGCAGTATTTT
CDR3 protein: CSVGSSGAHISTDTQYF

D gene: TRBD1
clone size: -
J gene: TRBJ1-4
V gene: TRBV19
CDR3 DNA: TGTGCCAGTAGTCGACAGGGGGTGACTGAAAAACTGTTTTTT
CDR3 protein: CASSRQGVTEKLFF

D gene: -
clone size: -
J gene: TRBJ1-1
V gene: TRBV2
CDR3 DNA: TGTGCCAGCACAGGGGAGAGGGCTGAAGCTTTCTTT
CDR3 protein: CASTGERAEAFF

D gene: -
clone size: -
J gene: TRBJ2-1
V gene: TRBV6-6
CDR3 DNA: TGTGCCAGCAGTTTCAGCTCCTACAATGAGCAGTTCTTC
CDR3 protein: CASSFSSYNEQFF

D gene: -
clone size: -
J gene: TRBJ2-3
V gene: TRBV11-3
CDR3 DNA: TGTGCCAGCAGCTTAGGCAGGGGCACAGATACGCAGTATTTT
CDR3 protein: CASSLGRGTDTQYF

D gene: -
clone size: -
J gene: TRBJ2-5
V gene: TRBV7-6
CDR3 DNA: TGTGCCAGCAGCTTGCGGACTAAGTCAGAGACCCAGTACTTC
CDR3 protein: CASSLRTKSETQYF

D gene: -
clone size: -
J gene: TRBJ1-1
V gene: TRBV27
CDR3 DNA: TGTGCCAGCAGCATACTAGGGACTTCAAATGAAGCTTTCTTT
CDR3 protein: CASSILGTSNEAFF

D gene: -
clone size: -
J gene: TRBJ2-1
V gene: TRBV24-1
CDR3 DNA: TGTGCCACCAGTGATTTGGGGGCAGGGGCCCATGAGCAGTTCTTC
CDR3 protein: CATSDLGAGAHEQFF

D gene: TRBD1
clone size: -
J gene: TRBJ1-1
V gene: TRBV11-3
CDR3 DNA: TGTGCCAGTGCCGGACAGGGGAACACTGAAGCTTTCTTT
CDR3 protein: CASAGQGNTEAFF

D gene: -
clone size: once
J gene: TRBJ1-3
V gene: TRBV4-2
CDR3 DNA: TGTGCCAGCAGCCAACACAGGGCGTCCGGAAACACCATATATTTT
CDR3 protein: CASSQHRASGNTIYF

D gene: TRBD1
clone size: -
J gene: TRBJ1-2
V gene: TRBV4-3
CDR3 DNA: TGCGCCAGCAGCCAAGGACAGGGCTATGGCTACACCTTC
CDR3 protein: CASSQGQGYGYTF

D gene: -
clone size: few
J gene: TRBJ1-2
V gene: TRBV6-1
CDR3 DNA: TGTGCCAGCAGTGAAGGGCCTAACTATGGCTACACCTTC
CDR3 protein: CASSEGPNYGYTF

D gene: -
clone size: -
J gene: TRBJ1-4
V gene: TRBV5-4
CDR3 DNA: TGTGCCAGCAGCTTTCGAGGGAATGAAAAACTGTTTTTT
CDR3 protein: CASSFRGNEKLFF

D gene: -
clone size: -
J gene: TRBJ1-3
V gene: TRBV18
CDR3 DNA: TGTGCCAGCTCACCGGGGCGGAACTCTGGAAACACCATATATTTT
CDR3 protein: CASSPGRNSGNTIYF

D gene: -
clone size: few
J gene: TRBJ1-2
V gene: TRBV2
CDR3 DNA: TGTGCCAGCAGTGGGAAGGGGTATTATGGCTACACCTTC
CDR3 protein: CASSGKGYYGYTF

D gene: TRBD1
clone size: -
J gene: TRBJ2-7
V gene: TRBV6-2/TRBV6-3
CDR3 DNA: TGTGCCAGCAGTACCGGGACAGGGATCTCCTACGAGCAGTACTTC
CDR3 protein: CASSTGTGISYEQYF